The clone carrying this TCR beta chain was recorded at least ten times. Its target is unknown. The source of the sample is a study of T cells after yellow fever vaccination. TCR cDNA was made by 5'RACE template switching, adding a universal primer site and UMIs. TCRdb re-called the 5' RACE reads through MiXCR, storing one row per CDR3 protein. The sample has about 74,000 distinct CDR3 sequences, around 6.5% seen once; the top ten hold roughly 33%. Study conclusions and caveats: FACS-sorted repertoires could contain abundant clonotypes contaminating from the bulk population. Reappearing after the booster were most of the clones from primary vaccination (roughly 95% CD4, 88% CD8).

This sequence was found in a man aged 18 to 30 who received the YFV17D yellow fever vaccine. Sequences were derived from CD8+ T cells sorted from PBMCs, sampled around 5 days after the first yellow fever vaccination.

The CDR3 DNA is TGTGCCAGCAGTGAAGAAGAGGGGACAGGGTCGCACGAGCAGTACTTC. This encodes CASSEEEGTGSHEQYF. The rearrangement uses TRBV6-1 and TRBJ2-7; 9 bases are shared with TRBD1. This CDR3 is built from 16 residues. Per germline, CDR1 MNHNS and CDR2 SASEGT. J gave up 5 bases and V 1 base, and 9 bases lay outside the gene matches.